This TCR beta chain stems from a study of cytomegalovirus exposure and HLA in healthy donors. CDR1 SGHRS and CDR2 YFSETQ come from the germline V gene. The CDR3 loop spans 15 amino acids. The V end was cut by 1 base, the J end by 1 base, with 11 bases between. In the case of this clone: No antigen is known for it.

PCR employed 60 Vbeta and 13 Jbeta primers. Sequencing was performed with immunoSEQ multiplex PCR; in TCRdb, only in-frame clones are kept and a portion is missing. Here the sample spans about 67,000 clones, 55% to 80% being singletons. Overall study results and limits: Later on, an analysis tied about 17,000 TCR beta sequences to HLA alleles at 0.05 false discovery rate. Relative to the roughly 690-donor mean, N-insertions were reportedly fewer in an Asian-associated ancestry cluster in a later analysis. Cytomegalovirus status was reportedly diagnosed by the classifier with high sensitivity and specificity. Likely technical artifact: a cluster of highly shared sequence variants.

The receptor's source is a woman aged 25-40 years in good health and CMV-seronegative. The V and J genes are TRBV5-1 and TRBJ2-5; D is uncertain. Sequencing used PBMCs. CDR3 coding DNA: TGCGCCAGCAGCTTGCATCTGACAACCCAAGAGACCCAGTACTTC. Protein product: CASSLHLTTQETQYF.